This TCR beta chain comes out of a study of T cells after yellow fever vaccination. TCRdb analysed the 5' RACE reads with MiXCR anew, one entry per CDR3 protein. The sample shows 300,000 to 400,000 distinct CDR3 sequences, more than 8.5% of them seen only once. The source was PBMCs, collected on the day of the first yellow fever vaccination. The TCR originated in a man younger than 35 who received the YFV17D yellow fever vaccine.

The CDR3 protein is CASSVAGRGETQYF. CDR3 coding DNA: TGCGCCAGCAGTGTGGCGGGGAGGGGGGAGACCCAGTACTTC. This rearrangement joins TRBV4-3 to TRBJ2-5, with D maybe TRBD2 (7 bases). The germline V and J ends were trimmed by 6 bases and 5 bases, with 16 bases remaining between them. CDR3 length: 14 residues. Germline-derived CDR1 and CDR2 are LGHNA and YSLEER.